Described below is a single T cell receptor beta chain sequence and its context. Its antigen is as yet unknown. From germline, CDR1 is MGHRA and CDR2 YSYEKL. This CDR3 has 14 amino acids. TCRdb reanalyzed the 5' RACE reads and collapses them to one entry per CDR3 protein, without DNA. The sample's table shows about 350,000 distinct CDR3 sequences. This sample is drawn from a study of monozygotic twins with inflammatory bowel disease. Regarding the study as a whole: Between concordant and discordant twins, repertoire similarity failed to differ, a result that limited power may explain. People with IBD had fewer clonotypes in common with others than healthy twins did, especially with disease activity. The study supported no single strong signal or clonotype linked to IBD. Repertoires of patients may have been made more variable by differing immunosuppressive treatments.

V gene TRBV4-1 combines with J gene TRBJ2-1; TCRdb outputs TRBD2, but without DNA this stays unchecked. The clonotype originates from a human donor with ulcerative colitis or Crohn's disease, or a healthy co-twin of an affected twin (not recorded which). The specimen was blood. The CDR3 here is CASSQEHVLEGQIF.